The 2 T cell receptor beta chains given below trace back to one sample, sequenced in a study of neurological immune-mediated disorders. Via MiXCR, TCRdb re-called the 5' RACE reads, giving one row per CDR3 protein. Here the sample spans more than 40,000 distinct CDR3 sequences, 3% to 3.5% being singletons. The specimen sequenced was PBMCs. The receptor set was obtained from a woman aged 45 to 65 with multiple sclerosis.

This clonotype was recorded many times. The chain employs TRBV20-1 and TRBJ2-5, with D perhaps matching TRBD2 (6 bases). The CDR3 sequence is 14 residues long. The germline V gene has CDR1 DFQATT and CDR2 SNEGSKA (reference sequence). Deletions cut 2 bases from V and 4 bases from J, with 14 bases between. The CDR3 sequence is CSARPLAMRETQYF. The CDR3, as DNA: TGCAGTGCTAGACCTCTAGCGATGCGAGAGACCCAGTACTTC.

This clonotype came up many times. The genes are TRBV7-9 and TRBJ1-4; D is unresolved. Germline loops: CDR1 SEHNR, CDR2 FQNEAQ (reference sequence). V lost 3 bases, J lost 0 bases, and 8 bases lay in between. The CDR3 is made up of 15 amino acids. The CDR3 is CASSLDGATNEKLFF. As DNA, the CDR3 is TGTGCCAGCAGCTTGGACGGTGCAACTAATGAAAAACTGTTTTTT.